Presented here are 20 T cell receptor beta chains from one specimen sequenced in a study of T cell responses to AZD1222 COVID-19 vaccine. Profiling relied on immunoSEQ multiplex PCR, and the TCRdb table lists in-frame clones only, not all of them. The sample lists 56,000 or so clones, nearly 80% occurring once. Sequencing was performed on peripheral blood, taken 28 days after the second AZD1222 dose. The receptors here all came from an adult who received the AZD1222 COVID-19 vaccine.

The rearrangement joins TRBV16 to TRBJ1-1, with unresolved D. Trimming pared 0 bases from V and 1 base from J, leaving 9 bases between. The CDR3 totals 15 residues. Germline V gene data show CDR1 as KGHSY and CDR2 as FQNENV. CDR3 sequence: CASSQSLGRNTEAFF. CDR3 bases: TGTGCCAGCAGCCAATCCCTGGGCAGGAACACTGAAGCTTTCTTT.

This clone was counted between two and nine times. The J gene is TRBJ1-2, the V gene TRBV18; 8 bases map to TRBD1. Germline lookup yields CDR1 KGHSH and CDR2 LQKENI. The J segment lost 4 bases and the V segment lost 4 bases, leaving 8 bases of the junction unmatched. The CDR3 is made up of 15 amino acids. The CDR3 nucleotides are TGTGCCAGCTCACGATCGACAGGGGACCTCTATGGCTACACCTTC. This translates into CASSRSTGDLYGYTF.

This chain uses TRBV27 with TRBJ2-7; 11 bases are shared with TRBD1. The CDR3 is 17 residues long. CDR1 and CDR2 (germline): MNHEY, SMNVEV (reference sequence). Germline trimming cut 5 bases from V and 3 bases from J; bases unmatched to any gene: 12. CDR3 in DNA: TGTGCCAGCAGTCTAAGGCGGACAGGGGGCGCATACTACGAGCAGTACTTC. Its translation is CASSLRRTGGAYYEQYF.

By share, this clone ranks as medium-sized (0.01 to 0.1%). The chain links TRBV27 to TRBJ1-2; D gene ambiguous. The CDR3 is made up of 15 amino acids. The germline V and J ends were trimmed by 5 bases and 3 bases, with 16 bases remaining between them. Germline CDR1 is MNHEY and CDR2 is SMNVEV (reference sequence). CDR3 amino acids: CASSQTRWSYYGYTF. CDR3 in DNA: TGTGCCAGCAGTCAGACAAGATGGAGCTACTATGGCTACACCTTC.

This chain connects TRBV3-1 (or the pseudogene TRBV3-2) to TRBJ2-1; D gene unclear. The CDR3 runs 14 residues. V was trimmed by 0 bases and J by 7 bases, leaving 10 bases between them. CDR1 and CDR2 (germline): LGHDT, YNNKEL (reference sequence). CDR3 bases: TGTGCCAGCAGCCAAGATTTGGTCTCGAATGAGCAGTTCTTC. As protein: CASSQDLVSNEQFF.

CDR3: CASSEGGFGEQYV. DNA for the CDR3: TGTGCCAGCAGTGAAGGGGGGTTTGGGGAGCAGTACGTC. The chain links TRBV2 to TRBJ2-7; D possibly matches TRBD1 or TRBD2 (5 bases each). The CDR3 sequence is 13 residues long. The V gene's germline CDR1 is SNHLY and CDR2 FYNNEI. V dropped 1 base and J dropped 7 bases, with 11 bases sitting between them.

J is TRBJ1-5 and V is TRBV3-1 (or the pseudogene TRBV3-2); D is unclear. The ends were cut back, 4 bases at V and 7 bases at J, with 14 bases in the middle. The CDR3 contains 14 residues. Germline V gives CDR1 LGHDT, CDR2 YNNKEL (reference sequence). The CDR3 spells CASSPGRLGQPQHF. CDR3 in DNA: TGTGCCAGCAGCCCCGGACGGCTTGGGCAGCCCCAGCATTTT.

The chain employs TRBV9 and TRBJ2-3; TRBD1 agrees at 7 bases. The length of the CDR3 is 16 residues. V was clipped by 2 bases and J by 1 base; unmatched bases: 7. Germline assignment: CDR1 SGDLS and CDR2 YYNGEE. CDR3 in amino acids: CASSVEQGWRTDTQYF. The CDR3 DNA sequence: TGTGCCAGCAGCGTCGAACAGGGGTGGCGCACAGATACGCAGTATTTT.

This chain connects TRBV18 to TRBJ1-4; D uncertain. The CDR3 covers 13 residues. V was pared by 8 bases and J by 7 bases, with 14 bases between. Germline V lookup: CDR1 KGHSH, CDR2 LQKENI. CDR3 bases: TGTGCCAGCGCGGGTGGGCCAAGTGAAAAACTGTTTTTT. Residues: CASAGGPSEKLFF.

This chain links TRBV11-2 with TRBJ2-7; D unresolved. With 1 base removed from V and 1 base from J, the gap between germline ends came to 8 bases. The CDR3 length is 14 residues. Germline lookup yields CDR1 SGHAT and CDR2 FQNNGV. The CDR3 DNA follows: TGTGCCAGCAGCTTAGGTGGCCGGTCCTACGAGCAGTACTTC. Translation gives CASSLGGRSYEQYF.

The J gene is TRBJ2-7, the V gene TRBV6-5; D unresolved. The V end lost 5 bases, the J end lost 2 bases, and 7 bases lay between the germline ends. This CDR3 region has 12 residues. In germline, CDR1 is MNHEY, CDR2 SVGAGI. The CDR3 DNA reads as TGTGCCAGCAGTATCCCACCCTACGAGCAGTACGTC. The encoded protein is CASSIPPYEQYV.

The CDR3 region is CASSLYGGRSYNEQFF. The CDR3 DNA reads as TGTGCCAGCAGCTTATACGGGGGGCGGAGCTACAATGAGCAGTTCTTC. The rearrangement joins TRBV11-2 to TRBJ2-1, with D maybe TRBD2 (7 bases). This CDR3 is 16 amino acids long. Germline V gene sequence: CDR1 SGHAT, CDR2 FQNNGV. V lost 2 bases and J lost 3, with 14 bases in between.

CDR3 protein: CASSPRFGELFF. The DNA for the CDR3 is TGTGCCAGCAGCCCAAGGTTCGGGGAGCTGTTTTTT. The chain links TRBV13 to TRBJ2-2; D call uncertain. The CDR3 length is 12 residues. Germline CDR1 reads PRHDT; CDR2 reads FYEKMQ (reference sequence). V lost 5 bases and J lost 7, with 8 bases in between.

This clone was picked up one time. The chain couples TRBV28 to TRBJ1-2; weak D call: TRBD1 (5 bases). Germline CDR1 is MDHEN and CDR2 is SYDVKM. The V and J ends lost 5 bases and 3 bases respectively, with 19 bases between them. The CDR3 sequence is 16 residues long. The CDR3 region is CASSPAGGKVDYGYTF. CDR3 nucleotides: TGTGCCAGCAGTCCTGCTGGGGGTAAGGTAGACTATGGCTACACCTTC.

The chain is built from TRBV5-1 and TRBJ2-1; the D gene is possibly TRBD1 (7 bases). V was pared by 5 bases and J by 1 base, with 16 bases between. Germline lookup yields CDR1 SGHRS and CDR2 YFSETQ. This CDR3 comprises 16 residues. Here the CDR3 DNA reads TGCGCCAGCAGTCATTCCCCAGGGGGGTCCTACAATGAGCAGTTCTTC. Translation gives CASSHSPGGSYNEQFF. Using reference TRBV5-1 and TRBJ2-1 for the parts outside the CDR3, the full variable domain is KAGVTQTPRYLIKTRGQQVTLSCSPISGHRSVSWYQQTPGQGLQFLFEYFSETQRNKGNFPGRFSGRQFSNSRSEMNVSTLELGDSALYLCASSHSPGGSYNEQFFGPGTRLTVL.

The chain combines TRBV7-6 with TRBJ2-1, with D possibly TRBD1 on 6 matching bases. The CDR3 contains 17 residues. V gave up 5 bases and J gave up 0 bases, with 17 bases separating them. The germline V gene encodes CDR1 SGHVS and CDR2 FNYEAQ. In DNA, the CDR3 is TGTGCCAGCAGCCTACAAATGCCCAGGGGCTCCTACAATGAGCAGTTCTTC. Encoded protein: CASSLQMPRGSYNEQFF.

This clone was observed a single time. For the CDR3, the DNA is TGTGCCAGCAGCCCCACTGCAGGAGATAATGAAAAACTGTTTTTT. Its protein is CASSPTAGDNEKLFF. V usage is TRBV6-5 and J usage is TRBJ1-4; D is ambiguous. Germline V gives CDR1 MNHEY, CDR2 SVGAGI. The V end lost 6 bases, the J end lost 4 bases, and 15 bases lay between the germline ends. The CDR3 has 15 amino acids.

The genes are TRBV29-1 and TRBJ1-2, with D possibly matching TRBD1 (5 bases). Trimming removed 3 bases from V and 6 bases from J, with 20 bases in between. Germline assignment: CDR1 SQVTM and CDR2 ANQGSEA. The CDR3 extends over 15 amino acids. The CDR3 region is CSVESLDTVENGYTF. DNA of the CDR3: TGCAGCGTTGAGTCTCTGGACACCGTCGAAAATGGCTACACCTTC.

J is TRBJ1-6 and V is TRBV10-3; D uncertain. With 6 bases removed from V and 10 bases from J, the gap between germline ends came to 10 bases. This CDR3 has 12 residues. Looked up from germline, CDR1 is ENHRY and CDR2 is SYGVKD. The CDR3 bases are TGTGCCATCAGAGGTGTTGGGTCACCCCTCCACTTT. Its protein product is CAIRGVGSPLHF.

The chain combines TRBV3-1 (or the pseudogene TRBV3-2) with TRBJ1-3; D gene uncertain. The V and J ends lost 1 base and 0 bases respectively, with 7 bases between them. CDR3 length equals 15 residues. Germline values: CDR1 LGHDT, CDR2 YNNKEL (reference sequence). The CDR3 DNA reads as TGTGCCAGCAGCCAAGGCGGGGACTCTGGAAACACCATATATTTT. Amino acids: CASSQGGDSGNTIYF.